These T cell receptor beta chains were read from a single sample in a study of radiotherapy plus CTLA-4 blockade in lung cancer. Generated by immunoSEQ multiplex PCR, the TCRdb table keeps only in-frame clones and is missing some. The profile shows tens of thousands of clones, under 80% of them singletons. The sequencing here drew on peripheral blood, taken from a patient treated with radiotherapy plus ipilimumab. The source of these receptors is a human donor with non-small cell lung cancer who had stable disease on radiotherapy plus ipilimumab. Each CDR3 is given with its conserved first and last residue. A D gene is named only where the DNA matches it firmly. Size values are once, few and many counts, or a class for expanded clones, and some rows have none.

d_call: NA
j_call: TRBJ1-2
v_call: TRBV7-9
clone_size: NA
cdr3_nt: TGTGCCAGCAGCCTCCAGGACAGTTATGGCTACACCTTC
cdr3_aa: CASSLQDSYGYTF

d_call: NA
j_call: TRBJ2-6
v_call: TRBV7-2
clone_size: once
cdr3_nt: TGTGCCAGCAGCCCCCGGGGAGCCAACGTCCTGACTTTC
cdr3_aa: CASSPRGANVLTF

d_call: NA
j_call: TRBJ2-2
v_call: TRBV5-4
clone_size: NA
cdr3_nt: TGTGCCAGCAGCTTGGGGCTCCTTACGGGCGGGGAGCTGTTTTTT
cdr3_aa: CASSLGLLTGGELFF

d_call: NA
j_call: TRBJ2-1
v_call: TRBV6-4
clone_size: few
cdr3_nt: TGTGCCAGCAGTGACTCCCCACAGGGCAATCAGTTCTTC
cdr3_aa: CASSDSPQGNQFF

d_call: NA
j_call: TRBJ1-3
v_call: TRBV9
clone_size: NA
cdr3_nt: TGTGCCAGCAGCGTAGCGGTTAGTGGAAACACCATATATTTT
cdr3_aa: CASSVAVSGNTIYF

d_call: NA
j_call: TRBJ2-5
v_call: TRBV29-1
clone_size: NA
cdr3_nt: TGCAGCCCCTCCGAGGCTGGTGAGACCCAGTACTTC
cdr3_aa: CSPSEAGETQYF

d_call: NA
j_call: TRBJ1-1
v_call: TRBV6-6
clone_size: NA
cdr3_nt: TGTGCCAGCAGGCACCCACAGGAAGCTTTCTTT
cdr3_aa: CASRHPQEAFF

d_call: TRBD2
j_call: TRBJ2-7
v_call: TRBV7-3
clone_size: NA
cdr3_nt: TGTGCCAGCAGCTTTAGCGGGGGTGGGGACGAGCAGTACTTC
cdr3_aa: CASSFSGGGDEQYF

d_call: NA
j_call: TRBJ1-4
v_call: TRBV29-1
clone_size: NA
cdr3_nt: TGCAGCGTTGCCAGGAAAAATGAAAAACTGTTTTTT
cdr3_aa: CSVARKNEKLFF

d_call: NA
j_call: TRBJ1-1
v_call: TRBV19
clone_size: NA
cdr3_nt: TGTGCCAGTAGTATCGACAGTCGGAACACTGAAGCTTTCTTT
cdr3_aa: CASSIDSRNTEAFF

d_call: TRBD2
j_call: TRBJ2-5
v_call: TRBV9
clone_size: NA
cdr3_nt: TGTGCCAGCAGCTACGGACTAGCTCCTCAGGAGACCCAGTACTTC
cdr3_aa: CASSYGLAPQETQYF

d_call: TRBD1
j_call: TRBJ2-6
v_call: TRBV4-3
clone_size: NA
cdr3_nt: TGCGCCAGCAGCCAAGTAGGACAGGGCTTTCCTGGGGCCAACGTCCTGACTTTC
cdr3_aa: CASSQVGQGFPGANVLTF

d_call: TRBD2
j_call: TRBJ2-5
v_call: TRBV19
clone_size: NA
cdr3_nt: TGTGCCAGTAGCCTCACGGGGCGGGCTAGCGGGGCGGAGACCCAGTACTTC
cdr3_aa: CASSLTGRASGAETQYF

d_call: NA
j_call: TRBJ2-2
v_call: TRBV2
clone_size: once
cdr3_nt: TGTGCCAGCAGTGTAACTAGCTTGTTGGGGGAGCTGTTTTTT
cdr3_aa: CASSVTSLLGELFF

d_call: NA
j_call: TRBJ1-6
v_call: TRBV7-9
clone_size: NA
cdr3_nt: TGTGCCAGCAGGCGTTCCGGGGGAGATTCACCCCTCCACTTT
cdr3_aa: CASRRSGGDSPLHF

d_call: NA
j_call: TRBJ2-4
v_call: TRBV15
clone_size: NA
cdr3_nt: TGTGCCACCAGCAGAGCCGGGACCCCCGGGGGCATTCAGTACTTC
cdr3_aa: CATSRAGTPGGIQYF

d_call: TRBD2
j_call: TRBJ2-2
v_call: TRBV5-4
clone_size: NA
cdr3_nt: TGTGCCAGCAGCTTAAATCGGGGGGGCTCGGGCGGGGAGCTGTTTTTT
cdr3_aa: CASSLNRGGSGGELFF

d_call: TRBD1
j_call: TRBJ1-4
v_call: TRBV30
clone_size: NA
cdr3_nt: TGTGCCTGGAGCACGCAGGGGGGCCGGGCTGCGGCTAATGAAAAACTGTTTTTT
cdr3_aa: CAWSTQGGRAAANEKLFF